These 21 T cell receptor beta chains were all obtained from the same sample, sequenced in a study of blood T cells in healthy people across ages. Primed by a sample-barcoded 5' primer and a J-beta primer mix, a second PCR proceeded for roughly 7 to 12 cycles. A single record per CDR3 protein comes from TCRdb applying MiXCR to the 5' RACE reads. The sample consists of about 580,000 distinct CDR3 sequences, roughly 48% of them appearing once. Sequencing input: blood. Every receptor here comes from a man aged 80 or over in good health.

The chain employs TRBV7-3 and TRBJ2-1, with D tentatively TRBD2 (6 bases). The CDR3 is 15 amino acids. V was trimmed by 3 bases and J by 0 bases, leaving 9 bases between them. Germline CDR1 SGHTA, CDR2 FQGTGA. The CDR3 DNA sequence: TGTGCCAGCAGCTTCGCGGGGAGCTCCTACAATGAGCAGTTCTTC. Translated, it gives CASSFAGSSYNEQFF.

The V and J genes are TRBV24-1 and TRBJ2-3, with 8 bases aligning to TRBD2. With V trimmed by 5 bases and J by 6 bases, 6 bases remained unmatched. The CDR3 contains 14 residues. Germline V CDR1 and CDR2: KGHDR, SFDVKD. CDR3 protein: CATSVGSGSDTQYF. The CDR3 coding sequence is TGTGCCACCAGTGTAGGCAGCGGGAGCGATACGCAGTATTTT.

This clonotype was counted ten times or more. The chain joins TRBV6-5 to TRBJ2-1; D not certain. Looked up from germline, CDR1 is MNHEY and CDR2 is SVGAGI. CDR3 length equals 14 residues. V lost 0 bases to trimming and J lost 3 bases, with 6 bases between them. The CDR3 nucleotides are TGTGCCAGCAGTTACTCGACATTCTACAATGAGCAGTTCTTC. Translated: CASSYSTFYNEQFF.

The chain combines TRBV29-1 with TRBJ1-5; no firm D call. CDR3 length: 14 residues. Trimming took 6 bases from V and 2 from J, leaving 14 bases between them. Germline V lookup: CDR1 SQVTM, CDR2 ANQGSEA. CDR3 bases: TGCAGCGTCGGAGATACACGGGGCAATCAGCCCCAGCATTTT. Protein product: CSVGDTRGNQPQHF.

This clonotype was counted only a few times. The chain is built from TRBV20-1 and TRBJ2-7, with a weak D call TRBD1 (5 bases). The CDR3 contains 16 residues. V was shortened by 0 bases and J by 6 bases, with 21 bases between the two germline ends. CDR1 is DFQATT and CDR2 is SNEGSKA in the germline V gene (reference sequence). The CDR3, as DNA: TGCAGTGCTAGAGATCTCAGGGCGCTCACCCAGAGCGAGCAGTACTTC. Its translation: CSARDLRALTQSEQYF.

The chain employs TRBV7-2 and TRBJ2-5, with TRBD2 matching over 9 bases. This CDR3 has 16 residues. V dropped 5 bases and J dropped 8; count of bases not matched to a gene: 15. The germline V gene has CDR1 SGHTA and CDR2 FQGNSA. DNA of the CDR3: TGTGCCAGCAGCCCCCCGGGCGGGAGGGCCGCAGACACCCAGTACTTC. This codes for CASSPPGGRAADTQYF.

The rearrangement uses TRBV7-2 and TRBJ2-3; maybe TRBD2 (6 bases). CDR1 and CDR2 from the germline V gene are SGHTA and FQGNSA. This CDR3 is built from 15 residues. Deletions cut 1 base from V and 4 bases from J, with 12 bases between. CDR3 region: CASSLDVAVSDTQYF. The CDR3, as DNA: TGTGCCAGCAGCTTAGATGTAGCGGTATCAGATACGCAGTATTTT.

V usage is TRBV20-1 and J usage is TRBJ2-5, with a weak D call TRBD1 (6 bases). Germline assignment: CDR1 DFQATT and CDR2 SNEGSKA (reference sequence). The germline V and J ends were trimmed by 5 bases and 1 base, with 14 bases remaining between them. The CDR3 runs to 14 residues. CDR3 in amino acids: CSAPSGQTQETQYF. In nucleotides, the CDR3 is TGCAGTGCTCCATCGGGACAAACCCAAGAGACCCAGTACTTC.

Many counts were recorded for this clonotype. DNA for the CDR3: TGTGCCATCAGCAGTAAGCGAAGCTCCTACAATGAGCAGTTCTTC. It is translated as CAISSKRSSYNEQFF. V and J are TRBV10-3 and TRBJ2-1; D not resolved. V dropped 6 bases and J dropped 0 bases, with 12 bases sitting between them. Germline values: CDR1 ENHRY, CDR2 SYGVKD. This CDR3 is built from 15 residues.

A remark on this clonotype: A much larger clone lies a single base off, so this may be a read error. This chain connects TRBV4-3 to TRBJ2-5, with D possibly matching TRBD1 (6 bases). The CDR3 has 15 residues. Trimming stripped 5 bases from V and 4 bases from J, with 17 bases between. CDR1 is LGHNA, CDR2 YSLEER, per germline. CDR3 in DNA: TGCGCCAGCAGCGTTGCATCAGGGGCGGGAGAGACCCAGTACTTC. Translating it yields CASSVASGAGETQYF.

V is TRBV4-3 and J is TRBJ1-1, with 8 bases lining up with TRBD1. This CDR3 has 17 residues. V dropped 1 base and J dropped 1; count of bases not matched to a gene: 8. CDR1 and CDR2 (germline): LGHNA, YSLEER. This CDR3 reads CASSQGAGGFWNTEAFF. The CDR3 bases are TGCGCCAGCAGCCAAGGAGCAGGGGGCTTTTGGAACACTGAAGCTTTCTTT.

J is TRBJ2-7 and V is TRBV5-1, with D unresolved. CDR1 SGHRS and CDR2 YFSETQ come from the germline V gene. This CDR3 is built from 14 residues. V was trimmed by 4 bases and J by 3 bases, leaving 14 bases between them. In DNA, the CDR3 is TGCGCCAGCAGCGGTGTCGGCGGCTTCTACGAGCAGTACTTC. It is translated as CASSGVGGFYEQYF.

This clonotype was seen just once. The genes are TRBV5-1 and TRBJ1-5; tentatively, D is TRBD1 (5 bases). The germline CDR1 and CDR2 sequences are SGHRS and YFSETQ. Trimming shortened V by 0 bases and J by 4 bases, and 14 bases separated the two germline ends. This CDR3 is 16 amino acids long. The CDR3 is CASSLAGGFSNQPQHF. The CDR3 coding sequence is TGCGCCAGCAGCTTGGCCGGGGGGTTTTCAAATCAGCCCCAGCATTTT.

This clonotype was picked up a small number of times. This chain uses TRBV27 with TRBJ2-1, with D hard to call. The CDR3 length is 13 residues. With 6 bases removed from V and 12 bases from J, the gap between germline ends came to 18 bases. CDR1 and CDR2 (germline): MNHEY, SMNVEV (reference sequence). This CDR3 is CASSLGLGGRQFF. CDR3 DNA sequence: TGTGCCAGCAGCTTAGGTTTAGGCGGTCGGCAGTTCTTC.

This clonotype was detected only a few times. V usage is TRBV6-2 or TRBV6-3 and J usage is TRBJ2-1; D is uncertain. V lost 0 bases and J 4 bases, leaving 25 bases between the germline ends. The CDR3 runs 20 residues. The germline V gene encodes CDR1 MNHEY and CDR2 SVGEGT. Written as DNA, the CDR3 is TGTGCCAGCAGTTACTCACCCGAACCTTACCTTCCGAGTTCGTACAATGAGCAGTTCTTC. This gives the protein CASSYSPEPYLPSSYNEQFF.

This clonotype occurred many times. V usage is TRBV29-1 and J usage is TRBJ2-1, with 13 bases aligning to TRBD2. With V trimmed by 5 bases and J by 7 bases, 11 bases remained unmatched. This CDR3 is built from 16 residues. Germline-derived CDR1 and CDR2 are SQVTM and ANQGSEA. This CDR3 is CSVPKDKGLAGNEQFF. The DNA of the CDR3 is TGCAGCGTTCCAAAAGATAAGGGACTAGCGGGAAATGAGCAGTTCTTC.

This clonotype was observed a few times. The chain is built from TRBV28 and TRBJ2-7; D might be TRBD1 (6 bases). The CDR3 extends over 13 amino acids. V was shortened by 6 bases and J by 3 bases, with 12 bases between the two germline ends. Germline CDR1 is MDHEN and CDR2 is SYDVKM. The CDR3 loop reads CASRKQGVYEQYF. Written as DNA, the CDR3 is TGTGCCAGCAGGAAACAGGGTGTCTACGAGCAGTACTTC.

This clonotype was seen more than once but under ten times. The rearrangement uses TRBV12-3 or TRBV12-4 and TRBJ2-1, with D possibly matching TRBD1 (6 bases). The CDR3 covers 11 residues. Deletions cut 5 bases from V and 12 bases from J, with 11 bases between. The CDR3 coding sequence is TGTGCCAGCAGTGCCGGGACACCGCAGTTCTTC. Translated: CASSAGTPQFF.

The V call is TRBV19, the J call TRBJ2-7; D not certain. Germline lookup yields CDR1 LNHDA and CDR2 SQIVND (reference sequence). The CDR3 has 14 amino acids. Trimming cost V 7 bases and J 1 base, with 14 bases left between them. The CDR3 protein is CASKTDMGSYEQYF. The CDR3 region has the DNA TGTGCCAGTAAAACGGATATGGGTTCCTACGAGCAGTACTTC.

In this sample, this clonotype turned up a few times. The V and J genes are TRBV4-1 and TRBJ2-3; no clear D gene. The CDR3 loop spans 13 amino acids. The germline V gene has CDR1 MGHRA and CDR2 YSYEKL. The V end was cut by 4 bases, the J end by 4 bases, with 9 bases between. CDR3 sequence reads: CASSPSLPDTQYF. The CDR3, as DNA: TGCGCCAGCAGCCCATCTCTCCCAGATACGCAGTATTTT.

The chain carries TRBV12-3 or TRBV12-4 and TRBJ2-3; D call uncertain. CDR3 length: 12 residues. With 5 bases removed from V and 3 bases from J, the gap between germline ends came to 6 bases. The CDR3 DNA sequence: TGTGCCAGCAGTCCCGTGACAGATACGCAGTATTTT. Amino acid sequence: CASSPVTDTQYF.